The TCR beta chain described here comes from a study of OX40 agonist ivuxolimab in advanced cancers. Germline CDR1 SGHVS, CDR2 FQNEAQ. The length of the CDR3 is 15 residues. Trimming stripped 5 bases from V and 5 bases from J, with 19 bases between. The table came from immunoSEQ multiplex PCR; TCRdb's copy has only in-frame clones and leaves some out. The sample yields 55,000 to 70,000 clones, about 84% seen once. Sequences were derived from CD4+ or CD8+ T cells sorted from blood, sampled in a trial of the OX40 agonist ivuxolimab. This sequence was found in an adult with an advanced solid tumor such as melanoma, head and neck, liver or kidney cancer. This rearrangement joins TRBV7-8 to TRBJ2-7; possibly TRBD1 or TRBD2 for D (5 bases each). The CDR3 reads CASSNPGRTIHEQYF. The CDR3, as DNA: TGTGCCAGCAGCAACCCGGGACGGACCATCCACGAGCAGTACTTC.